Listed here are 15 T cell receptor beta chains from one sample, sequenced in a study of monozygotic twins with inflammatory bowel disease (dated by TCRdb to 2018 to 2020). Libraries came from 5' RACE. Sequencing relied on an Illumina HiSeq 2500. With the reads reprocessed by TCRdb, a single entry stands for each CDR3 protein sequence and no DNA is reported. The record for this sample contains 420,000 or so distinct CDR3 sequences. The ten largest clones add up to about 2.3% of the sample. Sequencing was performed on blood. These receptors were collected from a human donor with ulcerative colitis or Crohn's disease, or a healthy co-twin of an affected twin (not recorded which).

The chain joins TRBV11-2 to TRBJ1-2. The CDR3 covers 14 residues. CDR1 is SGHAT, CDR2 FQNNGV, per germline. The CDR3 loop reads CASSLDLGDYGYTF.

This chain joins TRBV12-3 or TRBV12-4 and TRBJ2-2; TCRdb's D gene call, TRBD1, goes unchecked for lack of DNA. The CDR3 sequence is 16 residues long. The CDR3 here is CASRKGQGANTGELFF.

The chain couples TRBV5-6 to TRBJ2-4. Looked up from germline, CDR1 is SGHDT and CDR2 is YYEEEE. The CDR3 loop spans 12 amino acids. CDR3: CASSLYKNIQYF. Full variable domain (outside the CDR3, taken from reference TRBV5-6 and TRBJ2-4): DAGVTQSPTHLIKTRGQQVTLRCSPKSGHDTVSWYQQALGQGPQFIFQYYEEEERQRGNFPDRFSGHQFPNYSSELNVNALLLGDSALYLCASSLYKNIQYFGAGTRLSVL.

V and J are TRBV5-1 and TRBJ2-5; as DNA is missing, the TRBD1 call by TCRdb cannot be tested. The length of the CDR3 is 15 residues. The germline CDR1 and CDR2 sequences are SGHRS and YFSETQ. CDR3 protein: CASSSHGTIAETQYF.

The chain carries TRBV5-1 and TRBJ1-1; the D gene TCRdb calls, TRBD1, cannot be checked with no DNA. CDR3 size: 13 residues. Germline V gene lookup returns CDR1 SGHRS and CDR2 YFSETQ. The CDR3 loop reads CASSRVGDTEAFF. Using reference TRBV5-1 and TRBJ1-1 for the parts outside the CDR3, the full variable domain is KAGVTQTPRYLIKTRGQQVTLSCSPISGHRSVSWYQQTPGQGLQFLFEYFSETQRNKGNFPGRFSGRQFSNSRSEMNVSTLELGDSALYLCASSRVGDTEAFFGQGTRLTVV.

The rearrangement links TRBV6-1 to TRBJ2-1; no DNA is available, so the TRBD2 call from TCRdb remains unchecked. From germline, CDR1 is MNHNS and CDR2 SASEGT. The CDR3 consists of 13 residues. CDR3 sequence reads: CALIRGSDNEQFF.

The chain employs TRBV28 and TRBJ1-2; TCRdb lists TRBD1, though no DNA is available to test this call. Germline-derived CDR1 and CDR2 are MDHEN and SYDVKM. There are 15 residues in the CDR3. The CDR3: CASRRQGNKNYGYTF.

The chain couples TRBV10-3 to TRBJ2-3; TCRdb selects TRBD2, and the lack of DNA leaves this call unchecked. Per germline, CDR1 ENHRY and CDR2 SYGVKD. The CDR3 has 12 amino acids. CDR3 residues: CATSGGKDTQYF.

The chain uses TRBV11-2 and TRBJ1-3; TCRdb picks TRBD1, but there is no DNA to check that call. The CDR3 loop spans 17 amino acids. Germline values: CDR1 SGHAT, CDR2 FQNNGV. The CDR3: CASSLDPQGFSGNTIYF.

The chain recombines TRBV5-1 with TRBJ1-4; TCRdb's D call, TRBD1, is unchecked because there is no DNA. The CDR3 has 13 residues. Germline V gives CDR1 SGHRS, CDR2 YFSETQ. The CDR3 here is CASTGTGDEKLFF.

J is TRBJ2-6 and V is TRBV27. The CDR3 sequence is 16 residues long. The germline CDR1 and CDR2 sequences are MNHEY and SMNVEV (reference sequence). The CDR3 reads CASSPVGTSGANVLTF.

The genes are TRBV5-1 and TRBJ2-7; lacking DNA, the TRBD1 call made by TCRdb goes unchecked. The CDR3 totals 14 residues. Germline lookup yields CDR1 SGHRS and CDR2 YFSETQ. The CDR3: CASSLERAYYEQYF.

This chain's CDR3 is CASSPSEGLAGEMYTQYF. This chain connects TRBV11-2 to TRBJ2-3; TCRdb lists TRBD2, though no DNA is available to test this call. Germline V CDR1 and CDR2: SGHAT, FQNNGV. This CDR3 is 18 amino acids long.

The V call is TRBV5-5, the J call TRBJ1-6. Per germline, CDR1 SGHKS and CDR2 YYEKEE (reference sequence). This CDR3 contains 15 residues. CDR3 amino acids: CASSYRGLYNSPLHF.

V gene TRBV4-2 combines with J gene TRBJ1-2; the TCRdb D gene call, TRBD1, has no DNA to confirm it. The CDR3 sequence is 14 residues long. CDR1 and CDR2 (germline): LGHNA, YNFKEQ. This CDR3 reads CASSQPQGDYGYTF.